The present entry profiles one TCR beta chain with its context. This sample was taken from a study of cytomegalovirus exposure and HLA in healthy donors. PCR amplification relied on 60 Vbeta primers (plus 13 Jbeta primers). Data came from immunoSEQ multiplex PCR; TCRdb stores just in-frame clones and leaves some out. Of 100,000 to 150,000 clones in the sample, 80% are singletons; the top ten hold 8.8%. V lost 2 bases and J lost 5; bases outside the gene matches: 13. The CDR3 loop spans 18 amino acids. Germline loops: CDR1 ENHRY, CDR2 SYGVKD. This chain connects TRBV10-3 to TRBJ2-5, with 11 bases aligning to TRBD1. The sample was PBMCs. The sequence was collected from a female donor in good health and CMV-seropositive. CDR3 protein: CAISEPVGGQGALETQYF. DNA of the CDR3: TGTGCCATCAGTGAGCCGGTGGGCGGACAGGGGGCTCTGGAGACCCAGTACTTC.